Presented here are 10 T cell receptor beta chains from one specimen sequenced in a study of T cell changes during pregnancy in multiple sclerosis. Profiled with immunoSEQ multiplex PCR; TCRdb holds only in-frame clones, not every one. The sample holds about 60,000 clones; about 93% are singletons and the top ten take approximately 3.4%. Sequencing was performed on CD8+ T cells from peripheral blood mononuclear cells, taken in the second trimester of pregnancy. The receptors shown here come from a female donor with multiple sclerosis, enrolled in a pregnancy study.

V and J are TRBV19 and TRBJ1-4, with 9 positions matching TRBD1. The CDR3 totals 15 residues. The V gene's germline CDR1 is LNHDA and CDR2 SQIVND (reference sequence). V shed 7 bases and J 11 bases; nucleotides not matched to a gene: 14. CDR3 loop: CASKTMGQGSEKLFF. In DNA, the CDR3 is TGTGCCAGTAAAACGATGGGACAGGGATCAGAGAAACTGTTTTTT. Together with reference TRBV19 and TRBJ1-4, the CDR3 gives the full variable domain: DGGITQSPKYLFRKEGQNVTLSCEQNLNHDAMYWYRQDPGQGLRLIYYSQIVNDFQKGDIAEGYSVSREKKESFPLTVTSAQKNPTAFYLCASKTMGQGSEKLFFGSGTQLSVL.

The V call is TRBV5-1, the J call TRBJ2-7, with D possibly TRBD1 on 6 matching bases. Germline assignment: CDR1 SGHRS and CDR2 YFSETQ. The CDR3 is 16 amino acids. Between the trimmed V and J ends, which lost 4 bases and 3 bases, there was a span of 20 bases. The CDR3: CASSGTGHPSLYEQYF. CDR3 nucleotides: TGCGCCAGCAGCGGAACGGGACACCCGAGTCTCTACGAGCAGTACTTC.

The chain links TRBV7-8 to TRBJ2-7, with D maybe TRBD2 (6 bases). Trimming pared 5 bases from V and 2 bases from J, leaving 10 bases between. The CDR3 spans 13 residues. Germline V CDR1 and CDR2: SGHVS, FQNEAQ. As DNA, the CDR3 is TGTGCCAGCAGCGGAGGGGCAACCTACGAGCAGTACTTC. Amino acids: CASSGGATYEQYF.

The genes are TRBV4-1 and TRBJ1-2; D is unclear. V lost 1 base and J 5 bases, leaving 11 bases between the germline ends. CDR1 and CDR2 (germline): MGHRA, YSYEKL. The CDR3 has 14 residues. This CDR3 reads CASSQVSGRYGYTF. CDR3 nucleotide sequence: TGCGCCAGCAGCCAAGTTTCGGGGAGGTATGGCTACACCTTC.

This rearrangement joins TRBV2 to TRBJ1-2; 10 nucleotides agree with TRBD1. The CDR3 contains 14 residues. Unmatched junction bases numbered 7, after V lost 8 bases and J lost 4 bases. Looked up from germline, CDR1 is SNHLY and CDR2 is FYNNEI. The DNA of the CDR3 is TGTGCCAGCCCAGGGACAGGGGTCGGCTATGGCTACACCTTC. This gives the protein CASPGTGVGYGYTF.

The CDR3 DNA reads TGTGCCAGTAGTATTCCCGCGGAGAACACTGAAGCTTTCTTT. Amino acid sequence: CASSIPAENTEAFF. The J gene is TRBJ1-1, the V gene TRBV19, with no clear D. Germline V gene sequence: CDR1 LNHDA, CDR2 SQIVND (reference sequence). The V end lost 3 bases, the J end lost 1 base, and 9 bases lay between the germline ends. The CDR3 spans 14 residues.

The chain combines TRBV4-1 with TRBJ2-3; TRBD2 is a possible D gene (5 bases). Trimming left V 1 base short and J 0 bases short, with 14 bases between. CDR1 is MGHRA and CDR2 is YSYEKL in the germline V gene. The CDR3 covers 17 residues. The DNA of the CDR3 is TGCGCCAGCAGCCAAGCCGCCGGGGATCGCAGCACAGATACGCAGTATTTT. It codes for CASSQAAGDRSTDTQYF.

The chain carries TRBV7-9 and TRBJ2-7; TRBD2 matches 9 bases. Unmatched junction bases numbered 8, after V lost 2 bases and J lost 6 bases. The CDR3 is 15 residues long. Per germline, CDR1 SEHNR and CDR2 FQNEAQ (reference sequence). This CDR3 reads CASSLSSGKSTEQYF. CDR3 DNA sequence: TGTGCCAGCAGCTTATCTAGCGGGAAAAGTACCGAGCAGTACTTC. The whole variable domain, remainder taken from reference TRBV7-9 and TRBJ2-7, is DTGVSQNPRHKITKRGQNVTFRCDPISEHNRLYWYRQTLGQGPEFLTYFQNEAQLEKSRLLSDRFSAERPKGSFSTLEIQRTEQGDSAMYLCASSLSSGKSTEQYFGPGTRLTVT.

The CDR3 DNA sequence: TGTGCCAGCAGTTTTTCCCCCAGGGGGGACATTCAGTACTTC. Residues: CASSFSPRGDIQYF. The J gene is TRBJ2-4, the V gene TRBV27, with a tentative D call TRBD1 (7 bases). Germline lookup yields CDR1 MNHEY and CDR2 SMNVEV (reference sequence). The CDR3 has 14 residues. Deletions cut 3 bases from V and 8 bases from J, with 14 bases between.

CDR3 protein: CAWGGALGAYNEQFF. CDR3 sequence (DNA): TGTGCCTGGGGGGGGGCCTTGGGAGCCTACAATGAGCAGTTCTTC. The chain joins TRBV30 to TRBJ2-1, with D tentatively TRBD2 (7 bases). There are 15 residues in the CDR3. Trimming left V 5 bases short and J 2 bases short, with 16 bases between. Germline V gene lookup returns CDR1 GTSNPN and CDR2 SVGIG (reference sequence). The full variable domain, in which reference TRBV30 and TRBJ2-1 provide the parts outside the CDR3, is SQTIHQWPATLVQPVGSPLSLECTVEGTSNPNLYWYRQAAGRGLQLLFYSVGIGQISSEVPQNLSASRPQDRQFILSSKKLLLSDSGFYLCAWGGALGAYNEQFFGPGTRLTVL.